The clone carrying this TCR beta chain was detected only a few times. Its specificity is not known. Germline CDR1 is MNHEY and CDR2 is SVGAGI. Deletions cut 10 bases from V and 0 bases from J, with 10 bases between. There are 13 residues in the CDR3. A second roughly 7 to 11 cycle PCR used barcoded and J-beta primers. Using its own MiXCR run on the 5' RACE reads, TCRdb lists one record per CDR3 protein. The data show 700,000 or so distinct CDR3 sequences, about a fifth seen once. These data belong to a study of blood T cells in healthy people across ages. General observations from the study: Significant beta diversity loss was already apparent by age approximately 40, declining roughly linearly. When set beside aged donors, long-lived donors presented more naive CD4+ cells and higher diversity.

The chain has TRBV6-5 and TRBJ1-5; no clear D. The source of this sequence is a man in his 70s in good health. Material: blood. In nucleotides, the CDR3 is TGTGCCACCGCAGTCTATAGCAATCAGCCCCAGCATTTT. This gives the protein CATAVYSNQPQHF.